Each of the 21 T cell receptor beta chains below was sequenced from the same sample in a study of post-analysis software for immune sequencing data. Unique molecular identifiers were built into the TCR beta cDNA libraries. TCRdb re-derived calls from the PCR reads in MiXCR, one entry per CDR3 protein. This table has fewer than 850,000 distinct CDR3 sequences, about 32% appearing once. These receptors' antigens are unknown. General observations from the study: Compared with controls, patients had more of about 5 TRBV segments, including TRBV5-6, TRBV5-1 and TRBV20-1.

Sequenced material: blood. All receptors come from a girl aged 10-17 years with multiple sclerosis.

The chain uses TRBV7-8 and TRBJ1-3; the D is unclear. V was clipped by 5 bases and J by 4 bases, with 9 bases between them. The CDR3 totals 13 residues. CDR1 and CDR2 from the germline V gene are SGHVS and FQNEAQ. The CDR3 loop is CASSQATGNTIYF. CDR3 nucleotide sequence: TGTGCCAGCAGCCAGGCAACAGGAAACACCATATATTTT. Filled out from reference TRBV7-8 and TRBJ1-3, the complete variable domain reads GAGVSQSPRYKVAKRGQDVALRCDPISGHVSLFWYQQALGQGPEFLTYFQNEAQLDKSGLPSDRFFAERPEGSVSTLKIQRTQQEDSAVYLCASSQATGNTIYFGEGSWLTVV.

The sample holds a few counts of this clonotype. The CDR3 loop reads CASSPLHYNEQFF. The CDR3 DNA reads TGTGCCAGCAGCCCCCTGCACTACAATGAGCAGTTCTTC. This rearrangement joins TRBV11-2 to TRBJ2-1, with unresolved D. The CDR3 covers 13 residues. V was clipped by 5 bases and J by 3 bases, with 8 bases between them. CDR1 and CDR2 (germline): SGHAT, FQNNGV.

The genes are TRBV6-5 and TRBJ2-1; a weak D match, TRBD1 (6 bases). The length of the CDR3 is 15 residues. V gave up 5 bases and J gave up 5 bases, with 16 bases separating them. Germline V lookup: CDR1 MNHEY, CDR2 SVGAGI. The CDR3, as DNA: TGTGCCAGCAGTCCCCTGGGGGCAACGGACAATGAGCAGTTCTTC. It encodes CASSPLGATDNEQFF.

This clonotype turned up a few times. The chain combines TRBV29-1 with TRBJ2-3; tentative D call: TRBD1 (6 bases). The CDR3 consists of 14 residues. Germline CDR1 SQVTM, CDR2 ANQGSEA. Trimming took off 4 bases at V and 2 bases at J, with 13 bases between the two ends. DNA of the CDR3: TGCAGCGTTGTACCAGGACAGTACACAGATACGCAGTATTTT. As protein: CSVVPGQYTDTQYF.

This chain connects TRBV7-2 to TRBJ2-6; no clear D gene. Germline loops: CDR1 SGHTA, CDR2 FQGNSA. Trimming pared 5 bases from V and 3 bases from J, leaving 11 bases between. The CDR3 length is 15 residues. CDR3 coding DNA: TGTGCCAGCAGCCCGAGCACAGTTGGGGCCAACGTCCTGACTTTC. Encoded protein: CASSPSTVGANVLTF.

The table lists this clonotype with a few counts. The CDR3 DNA reads TGTGCCACCAGCCCAAGAACGGGAGGCCCTTACAATGAGCAGTTCTTC. This sequence encodes CATSPRTGGPYNEQFF. This chain joins TRBV15 and TRBJ2-1, with 7 bases matching TRBD2. The trim removed 5 bases at V and 4 bases at J, leaving 11 bases unmatched. This CDR3 is built from 16 residues. Germline CDR1 LNHNV, CDR2 YYDKDF (reference sequence).

The chain links TRBV9 to TRBJ2-3, with a tentative D call TRBD2 (6 bases). Germline V gene lookup returns CDR1 SGDLS and CDR2 YYNGEE. V was pared by 3 bases and J by 4 bases, with 15 bases between. The CDR3 runs to 15 residues. The CDR3 nucleotides read TGTGCCAGCAGCGCGACTAGTATGTTCCCAGATACGCAGTATTTT. Translated, it gives CASSATSMFPDTQYF.

The V and J genes are TRBV6-5 and TRBJ2-1; 10 nucleotides align to TRBD2. The CDR3 totals 16 residues. CDR1 is MNHEY and CDR2 is SVGAGI in the germline V gene. J gave up 7 bases and V 5 bases, and 11 bases lay outside the gene matches. The CDR3 spells CASSPRGLAGANEQFF. In DNA, the CDR3 is TGTGCCAGCAGTCCCCGCGGGCTAGCGGGGGCGAATGAGCAGTTCTTC.

This clonotype was observed a handful of times. The chain links TRBV20-1 to TRBJ2-7; 7 positions match TRBD1. V was clipped by 6 bases and J by 0 bases; unmatched bases: 11. Germline V gene data show CDR1 as DFQATT and CDR2 as SNEGSKA (reference sequence). This CDR3 contains 15 residues. The CDR3 spells CSARTTGTASYEQYF. The CDR3 nucleotides read TGCAGTGCAAGAACCACCGGGACAGCCTCCTACGAGCAGTACTTC.

A few counts support this clonotype. The rearrangement joins TRBV11-2 to TRBJ1-5; 7 bases align to TRBD1. V shed 1 base, J shed 10 bases, and the junction held 10 bases outside the gene matches. Germline loops: CDR1 SGHAT, CDR2 FQNNGV. The CDR3 has 15 amino acids. The CDR3 loop reads CASSLVGTGALPQHF. In DNA, the CDR3 is TGTGCCAGCAGCTTAGTCGGTACAGGGGCATTACCCCAGCATTTT.

V and J are TRBV20-1 and TRBJ2-1, with 8 bases fitting TRBD2. The CDR3 runs to 14 residues. The V gene end was trimmed by 6 bases and the J gene end by 4 bases; junction bases not matched to a gene: 8. Germline V gene lookup returns CDR1 DFQATT and CDR2 SNEGSKA (reference sequence). CDR3: CSAKAGAGYNEQFF. The CDR3 nucleotides read TGCAGTGCAAAAGCGGGAGCTGGTTACAATGAGCAGTTCTTC.

The J gene is TRBJ2-5, the V gene TRBV7-2, with 8 positions matching TRBD1. CDR1 is SGHTA and CDR2 is FQGNSA in the germline V gene. Losses at the gene ends were 0 bases for V and 4 bases for J; bases not matched to a gene: 13. The CDR3 consists of 18 residues. The chain's CDR3 is CASSLARTGLVTGETQYF. As DNA, the CDR3 is TGTGCCAGCAGCTTAGCGCGGACAGGGTTGGTGACTGGAGAGACCCAGTACTTC.

The chain uses TRBV29-1 and TRBJ1-1, with a weak D call TRBD1 (5 bases). CDR1 is SQVTM, CDR2 ANQGSEA, per germline. The CDR3 loop spans 14 amino acids. Trimming shortened V by 5 bases and J by 4 bases, and 17 bases separated the two germline ends. The CDR3 DNA is TGCAGCGTTAAAATCCGTCAGGGCGGCACTGAAGCTTTCTTT. It specifies CSVKIRQGGTEAFF. The full variable domain, with the rest looked up from reference TRBV29-1 and TRBJ1-1, is SAVISQKPSRDICQRGTSLTIQCQVDSQVTMMFWYRQQPGQSLTLIATANQGSEATYESGFVIDKFPISRPNLTFSTLTVSNMSPEDSSIYLCSVKIRQGGTEAFFGQGTRLTVV.

The V call is TRBV6-6, the J call TRBJ2-3; 12 positions agree with TRBD2. Germline V gene lookup returns CDR1 MNHNY and CDR2 SVGAGI (reference sequence). J lost 3 bases, V lost 2 bases, and 6 bases had no gene match. This CDR3 region has 17 residues. The CDR3 DNA reads as TGTGCCAGCAGTTACGCGCTAGCGGGGGGGCCGACAGATACGCAGTATTTT. Its protein product is CASSYALAGGPTDTQYF.

The chain couples TRBV29-1 to TRBJ2-2; TRBD2 matches 13 bases. This CDR3 has 17 residues. Germline V lookup: CDR1 SQVTM, CDR2 ANQGSEA. V lost 8 bases to trimming and J lost 7 bases; unmatched junction nucleotides: 16. The DNA for the CDR3 is TGCAGCTCCCCGGCTTGGACTAGCGGGAGAGTTGTCGGGGAGCTGTTTTTT. It is translated as CSSPAWTSGRVVGELFF.

This clonotype was picked up many times. V usage is TRBV7-9 and J usage is TRBJ2-3; D is unclear. The CDR3 extends over 14 amino acids. Germline V gives CDR1 SEHNR, CDR2 FQNEAQ (reference sequence). Trimming cost V 1 base and J 4 bases, with 9 bases left between them. In nucleotides, the CDR3 is TGTGCCAGCAGCTTAGGTCGGTCTGCAGATACGCAGTATTTT. Translated: CASSLGRSADTQYF.

This chain uses TRBV6-2 or TRBV6-3 with TRBJ2-1, with TRBD2 matching over 11 bases. Per germline, CDR1 MNHEY and CDR2 SVGEGT. There are 15 residues in the CDR3. J was trimmed by 4 bases and V by 5 bases; bases with no gene match: 4. The CDR3 is CASSKTSGDYNEQFF. CDR3 coding DNA: TGTGCCAGCAGTAAGACTAGCGGGGATTACAATGAGCAGTTCTTC.

The chain joins TRBV28 to TRBJ2-7; 7 bases align to TRBD1. This CDR3 has 14 amino acids. The V gene end was trimmed by 6 bases and the J gene end by 0 bases; junction bases not matched to a gene: 5. Germline CDR1 and CDR2: MDHEN and SYDVKM. The CDR3 protein is CASRATGSSYEQYF. The CDR3 nucleotides are TGTGCCAGCAGGGCGACAGGGAGCTCCTACGAGCAGTACTTC.

The table lists this clonotype with a few counts. This chain joins TRBV6-2 or TRBV6-3 and TRBJ1-2; D not certain. Looked up from germline, CDR1 is MNHEY and CDR2 is SVGEGT. The CDR3 length is 13 residues. V was pared by 3 bases and J by 7 bases, with 12 bases between. The chain's CDR3 is CASSYSGSGGYTF. In DNA, the CDR3 is TGTGCCAGCAGTTATTCGGGGAGCGGTGGCTACACCTTC.

The chain combines TRBV20-1 with TRBJ1-2, with no clear D. The germline V gene encodes CDR1 DFQATT and CDR2 SNEGSKA (reference sequence). The CDR3 has 14 amino acids. Trimming removed 3 bases at V and 3 bases at J, with 14 bases between. The CDR3 region is CSARGTSSYYGYTF. In nucleotides, the CDR3 is TGCAGTGCTAGGGGCACAAGCTCCTACTATGGCTACACCTTC.

The V and J genes are TRBV7-2 and TRBJ2-5; no definite D call. Germline V gives CDR1 SGHTA, CDR2 FQGNSA. V lost 3 bases, J lost 1 base, and 21 bases lay in between. The CDR3 is 18 amino acids. The CDR3 nucleotides read TGTGCCAGCAGCTTGCGAACCTCCCTGACACCGGGCCAAGAGACCCAGTACTTC. This gives the protein CASSLRTSLTPGQETQYF.